These 30 T cell receptor beta chains were all obtained from the same sample, sequenced in a study of T cell changes during pregnancy in multiple sclerosis. Assay used: immunoSEQ multiplex PCR; TCRdb lists only in-frame clones, some missing. The sample lists around 40,000 clones, 90% to 95% occurring once. The specimen comprised CD4+ T cells from peripheral blood mononuclear cells, sampled in the second trimester of pregnancy. The source is a female donor with multiple sclerosis, enrolled in a pregnancy study.

The rearrangement uses TRBV10-3 and TRBJ2-7; 12 bases fit TRBD2. Germline loops: CDR1 ENHRY, CDR2 SYGVKD. The CDR3 sequence is 14 residues long. V lost 6 bases, J lost 7 bases, and 7 bases stayed unmatched. The chain's CDR3 is CAISPSGRAEEQYF. The CDR3 bases are TGTGCCATCAGCCCTAGCGGGAGGGCGGAGGAGCAGTACTTC.

V usage is TRBV7-2 and J usage is TRBJ1-5; D is perhaps TRBD1 (6 bases). Trimming shortened V by 1 base and J by 2 bases, and 6 bases separated the two germline ends. This CDR3 comprises 14 residues. Germline V gene lookup returns CDR1 SGHTA and CDR2 FQGNSA. The chain's CDR3 is CASSLDRGNQPQHF. Here the CDR3 DNA reads TGTGCCAGCAGCTTAGACAGGGGCAATCAGCCCCAGCATTTT.

This chain connects TRBV6-5 to TRBJ1-2, with D tentatively TRBD1 (5 bases). V was pared by 2 bases and J by 4 bases, with 8 bases between. The V gene's germline CDR1 is MNHEY and CDR2 SVGAGI. The length of the CDR3 is 13 residues. CDR3 bases: TGTGCCAGCAGTTACGTGGGGCTCTATGGCTACACCTTC. This encodes CASSYVGLYGYTF.

Here the CDR3 reads CASSRRTGWGNEKLFF. The CDR3 DNA reads as TGTGCCAGCTCACGACGAACAGGGTGGGGCAATGAAAAACTGTTTTTT. V usage is TRBV18 and J usage is TRBJ1-4; D is perhaps TRBD1 (6 bases). The V and J ends lost 4 bases and 5 bases respectively, with 17 bases between them. The CDR3 runs 16 residues. Germline V lookup: CDR1 KGHSH, CDR2 LQKENI. The complete variable domain, with remaining parts taken from reference TRBV18 and TRBJ1-4, reads NAGVMQNPRHLVRRRGQEARLRCSPMKGHSHVYWYRQLPEEGLKFMVYLQKENIIDESGMPKERFSAEFPKEGPSILRIQQVVRGDSAAYFCASSRRTGWGNEKLFFGSGTQLSVL.

J is TRBJ2-7 and V is TRBV6-5, with TRBD1 as a possible D gene (5 bases). Germline CDR1 is MNHEY and CDR2 is SVGAGI. The V gene lost 3 bases and the J gene lost 0 bases, with 9 bases spanning the gap. The CDR3 runs to 14 residues. The chain's CDR3 is CASSYRQTSYEQYF. In DNA form, the CDR3 reads TGTGCCAGCAGTTATAGACAGACCTCCTACGAGCAGTACTTC.

CDR3 protein: CASMRGRASGTDTQYF. CDR3 nucleotide sequence: TGTGCCAGTATGAGGGGGAGGGCTAGCGGCACAGATACGCAGTATTTT. The chain links TRBV19 to TRBJ2-3, with a tentative D call TRBD2 (7 bases). The V end was cut by 7 bases, the J end by 1 base, with 18 bases between. The CDR3 covers 16 residues. The germline gives CDR1 LNHDA, CDR2 SQIVND (reference sequence).

This chain connects TRBV7-9 to TRBJ2-7; possibly TRBD2 for D (6 bases). V dropped 5 bases and J dropped 0 bases, with 14 bases sitting between them. Germline V CDR1 and CDR2: SEHNR, FQNEAQ (reference sequence). CDR3 size: 15 residues. In DNA, the CDR3 is TGTGCCAGCAGCCCGGGACTTCAGAGCTCCTACGAGCAGTACTTC. Its translation is CASSPGLQSSYEQYF.

The chain uses TRBV15 and TRBJ2-2; D call uncertain. Trimming shortened V by 1 base and J by 0 bases, and 9 bases separated the two germline ends. The length of the CDR3 is 16 residues. CDR1 LNHNV and CDR2 YYDKDF come from the germline V gene (reference sequence). As DNA, the CDR3 is TGTGCCACCAGCAGAGTGTATACTACGAACACCGGGGAGCTGTTTTTT. It translates to CATSRVYTTNTGELFF.

The genes are TRBV14 and TRBJ2-5; possible D gene TRBD2, 6 bases. V lost 0 bases, J lost 0 bases, and 11 bases lay in between. Germline CDR1 reads SGHDN; CDR2 reads FVKESK. The CDR3 is 16 residues long. The DNA for the CDR3 is TGTGCCAGCAGCCAAGAACGTTTAGCGGACCAAGAGACCCAGTACTTC. Protein sequence: CASSQERLADQETQYF.

This clone was picked up one time. The chain carries TRBV5-4 and TRBJ2-3; possibly TRBD1 for D (6 bases). Germline V CDR1 and CDR2: SGHNT, YYREEE (reference sequence). The CDR3 is 15 amino acids. Between the trimmed V and J ends, which lost 0 bases and 3 bases, there was a span of 11 bases. CDR3 coding DNA: TGTGCCAGCAGCTTGGATCAGGGGCTAACAGATACGCAGTATTTT. Its translation is CASSLDQGLTDTQYF.

This sequence joins TRBV7-2 and TRBJ1-2, with a possible D match to TRBD1 (5 bases). The germline CDR1 and CDR2 sequences are SGHTA and FQGNSA. The CDR3 runs to 13 residues. V lost 5 bases to trimming and J lost 5 bases, with 12 bases between them. DNA of the CDR3: TGTGCCAGCAGCCCCCAAGGGGTATATGGCTACACCTTC. Amino acid sequence: CASSPQGVYGYTF.

The chain links TRBV18 to TRBJ1-5, with D maybe TRBD1 (6 bases). Trimming removed 0 bases at V and 7 bases at J, with 19 bases between. The CDR3 extends over 17 amino acids. Germline lookup yields CDR1 KGHSH and CDR2 LQKENI. In DNA form, the CDR3 reads TGTGCCAGCTCACCACCAAGTCAAACAGGGCTGGGGCAGCCCCAGCATTTT. Its protein product is CASSPPSQTGLGQPQHF.

The genes are TRBV19 and TRBJ2-7, with TRBD2 matching 8 bases. CDR3 length: 17 amino acids. CDR1 and CDR2 (germline): LNHDA, SQIVND (reference sequence). J gave up 1 base and V 1 base, and 9 bases lay outside the gene matches. The CDR3 protein is CASSIASPSGGSYEQYF. The CDR3 bases are TGTGCCAGTAGTATAGCGAGTCCGTCGGGAGGGTCCTACGAGCAGTACTTC.

The chain has TRBV18 and TRBJ2-5, with 9 bases lining up with TRBD2. Germline-derived CDR1 and CDR2 are KGHSH and LQKENI. The trim removed 1 base at V and 0 bases at J, leaving 6 bases unmatched. There are 17 residues in the CDR3. The CDR3 DNA follows: TGTGCCAGCTCACCACGGTCTAGCGGGGTTAACCAAGAGACCCAGTACTTC. This codes for CASSPRSSGVNQETQYF.

In its sample, this clone was seen once. The rearrangement links TRBV7-6 to TRBJ1-1; D not resolved. Germline loops: CDR1 SGHVS, CDR2 FNYEAQ. Trimming took 1 base from V and 1 from J, leaving 7 bases between them. The CDR3 has 14 residues. The CDR3 DNA reads TGTGCCAGCAGCTTAGTTGGAGAGAACACTGAAGCTTTCTTT. Protein product: CASSLVGENTEAFF.

This chain links TRBV6-1 with TRBJ2-7; 11 bases match TRBD2. The CDR3 consists of 17 residues. The junction had 7 bases not matched to a gene; V was cut back by 0 bases and J by 3 bases. The germline gives CDR1 MNHNS, CDR2 SASEGT. This CDR3 is CASSEALTSGIIYEQYF. CDR3 nucleotides: TGTGCCAGCAGTGAAGCGTTGACTAGCGGGATTATCTACGAGCAGTACTTC.

The J gene is TRBJ2-2, the V gene TRBV7-3; TRBD2 matches at 11 bases. The germline CDR1 and CDR2 sequences are SGHTA and FQGTGA. The CDR3 runs 15 residues. J was trimmed by 4 bases and V by 5 bases; bases with no gene match: 3. The CDR3 is CASSILAGVTGELFF. CDR3 nucleotide sequence: TGTGCCAGCAGCATACTAGCGGGGGTCACCGGGGAGCTGTTTTTT.

The gene calls are TRBV19 and TRBJ2-7; 9 nucleotides align to TRBD1. Germline values: CDR1 LNHDA, CDR2 SQIVND (reference sequence). After removal of 9 bases from V and 2 bases from J, the junction contained 8 bases not matched to a gene. The CDR3 is 14 residues long. CDR3 nucleotides: TGTGCCAGCTCGACAGGGGGTAAAACCTACGAGCAGTACTTC. It yields the protein CASSTGGKTYEQYF.

The genes are TRBV7-9 and TRBJ2-1, with TRBD2 identical over 10 bases. The V gene's germline CDR1 is SEHNR and CDR2 FQNEAQ (reference sequence). The CDR3 consists of 18 residues. Trimming took 5 bases from V and 5 from J; bases not matched to a gene: 15. The DNA for the CDR3 is TGTGCCAGCAGCGATCTTCGGGGTCTAGCGGGGGCTAACAATGAGCAGTTCTTC. Its translation is CASSDLRGLAGANNEQFF. The entire variable domain, with the rest obtained from reference TRBV7-9 and TRBJ2-1, is as follows: DTGVSQNPRHKITKRGQNVTFRCDPISEHNRLYWYRQTLGQGPEFLTYFQNEAQLEKSRLLSDRFSAERPKGSFSTLEIQRTEQGDSAMYLCASSDLRGLAGANNEQFFGPGTRLTVL.

This chain uses TRBV7-9 with TRBJ1-1; no reliable D call. CDR1 is SEHNR and CDR2 is FQNEAQ in the germline V gene (reference sequence). V was shortened by 3 bases and J by 3 bases, with 5 bases between the two germline ends. This CDR3 comprises 12 residues. DNA for the CDR3: TGTGCCAGCAGCTTTGAGGACACTGAAGCTTTCTTT. Protein product: CASSFEDTEAFF. Using reference TRBV7-9 and TRBJ1-1 for the parts outside the CDR3, the full variable domain is DTGVSQNPRHKITKRGQNVTFRCDPISEHNRLYWYRQTLGQGPEFLTYFQNEAQLEKSRLLSDRFSAERPKGSFSTLEIQRTEQGDSAMYLCASSFEDTEAFFGQGTRLTVV.

The V call is TRBV30, the J call TRBJ1-5; 7 positions match TRBD1. The germline V gene has CDR1 GTSNPN and CDR2 SVGIG (reference sequence). This CDR3 is built from 16 residues. Trimming at V came to 2 bases and at J to 5 bases, leaving 12 bases not matched to a gene. CDR3 sequence: CAWSWDRPRGDQPQHF. Here the CDR3 DNA reads TGTGCCTGGAGTTGGGACAGACCAAGGGGCGATCAGCCCCAGCATTTT.

This sequence joins TRBV6-4 and TRBJ2-1; 12 bases fit TRBD2. V trimming: 2 bases; J trimming: 7 bases; junction bases outside the gene matches: 3. Germline V CDR1 and CDR2: MRHNA, SNTAGT. The CDR3 consists of 15 residues. CDR3 DNA: TGTGCCAGCAGTGACGCCGGGACTAGCGGGAATGAGCAGTTCTTC. The encoded protein is CASSDAGTSGNEQFF.

V is TRBV7-9 and J is TRBJ1-1; TRBD1 agrees at 10 bases. V shed 2 bases, J shed 1 base, and the junction held 7 bases outside the gene matches. CDR1 is SEHNR and CDR2 is FQNEAQ in the germline V gene (reference sequence). The CDR3 totals 17 residues. DNA for the CDR3: TGTGCCAGCAGCTTACGGGACAGGGGAGAAAGGAACACTGAAGCTTTCTTT. It yields the protein CASSLRDRGERNTEAFF.

The gene calls are TRBV6-5 and TRBJ2-2; a weak D match, TRBD2 (6 bases). V lost 8 bases to trimming and J lost 2 bases, with 15 bases between them. This CDR3 comprises 15 residues. The germline V gene encodes CDR1 MNHEY and CDR2 SVGAGI. In DNA form, the CDR3 reads TGTGCCAGCCGTCCGGGAGTAATTAACACCGGGGAGCTGTTTTTT. It codes for CASRPGVINTGELFF.

The V call is TRBV2, the J call TRBJ1-1; 8 nucleotides line up with TRBD1. V lost 7 bases to trimming and J lost 2 bases; unmatched junction nucleotides: 3. Germline V gene lookup returns CDR1 SNHLY and CDR2 FYNNEI. The CDR3 consists of 13 residues. The CDR3 DNA follows: TGTGCCAGCACGGGACAGGTTAACACTGAAGCTTTCTTT. As protein: CASTGQVNTEAFF.

The chain employs TRBV2 and TRBJ2-1; unclear D gene. The germline V gene has CDR1 SNHLY and CDR2 FYNNEI. V was clipped by 4 bases and J by 7 bases, with 14 bases between them. CDR3 length: 14 residues. CDR3 DNA: TGTGCCAGCAGTGTTTTGCAGACTCTGAATGAGCAGTTCTTC. Translation: CASSVLQTLNEQFF.

The V and J genes are TRBV25-1 and TRBJ1-2; TRBD1 matches at 10 bases. The CDR3 runs 14 residues. The V gene end was trimmed by 4 bases and the J gene end by 7 bases; junction bases not matched to a gene: 6. Germline CDR1 MGHDK, CDR2 SYGVNS. CDR3 DNA: TGTGCCAGCAGTGTTAGACAGGGGGCCTCTGGCTACACCTTC. Its translation: CASSVRQGASGYTF.

This clone is a singleton in its sample. V gene TRBV7-7 combines with J gene TRBJ2-5, with TRBD1 identical over 8 bases. The length of the CDR3 is 14 residues. Germline V gene lookup returns CDR1 SSHAT and CDR2 FNYEAQ (reference sequence). The V segment lost 2 bases and the J segment 5 bases; nucleotides outside the gene matches: 4. The CDR3 protein is CASSLQGATETQYF. The CDR3 DNA is TGTGCCAGCAGCTTACAGGGGGCGACGGAGACCCAGTACTTC.

This clone has just one count. J is TRBJ2-2 and V is TRBV19; 8 nucleotides match TRBD2. V shed 2 bases, J shed 6 bases, and the junction held 17 bases outside the gene matches. CDR1 is LNHDA and CDR2 is SQIVND in the germline V gene (reference sequence). This CDR3 region has 19 residues. CDR3 amino acids: CASSIRGGLVILGSGELFF. The DNA of the CDR3 is TGTGCCAGTAGTATAAGGGGGGGACTAGTGATATTGGGATCCGGGGAGCTGTTTTTT.

This chain connects TRBV29-1 to TRBJ2-5; tentative D call: TRBD2 (5 bases). The V end was cut by 4 bases, the J end by 1 base, with 7 bases between. Germline V gene lookup returns CDR1 SQVTM and CDR2 ANQGSEA. This CDR3 region has 12 residues. The CDR3 nucleotides read TGCAGCGTTGGGACTTCCCAAGAGACCCAGTACTTC. It codes for CSVGTSQETQYF. Supplemented by reference TRBV29-1 and TRBJ2-5, the full variable domain reads SAVISQKPSRDICQRGTSLTIQCQVDSQVTMMFWYRQQPGQSLTLIATANQGSEATYESGFVIDKFPISRPNLTFSTLTVSNMSPEDSSIYLCSVGTSQETQYFGPGTRLLVL.